The 5 T cell receptor beta chains below were found in one sample sequenced in a study of prognosis after radiotherapy for stage I lung cancer. Two-round multiplex PCR amplified TCR beta CDR3 from genomic DNA. Used in first-round PCR were primers specific to each TRBV and TRBJ gene. MiXCR, applied by TCRdb to the multiplex PCR reads, yields one record per CDR3 protein. This table holds roughly 15,000 distinct CDR3 sequences, around 40% found once. The sequencing here drew on PBMCs, taken before or after stereotactic body radiation therapy (not recorded which). These receptors all come from a donor aged 50 or older with non-small cell lung cancer.

This clonotype was counted ten times or more. The chain has TRBV4-1 and TRBJ1-5, with a tentative D call TRBD1 (6 bases). Trimming shortened V by 8 bases and J by 8 bases, and 28 bases separated the two germline ends. The CDR3 runs to 17 residues. The germline gives CDR1 MGHRA, CDR2 YSYEKL. As DNA, the CDR3 is TGCGCCAGCGCTCAACAAACAGGGTTTGGAGGGGGAGAGCCCCAGCATTTT. Amino acids: CASAQQTGFGGGEPQHF.

This chain connects TRBV6-1 to TRBJ2-7; D unclear. Trimming left V 3 bases short and J 2 bases short, with 11 bases between. Germline loops: CDR1 MNHNS, CDR2 SASEGT. There are 14 residues in the CDR3. The CDR3 DNA reads TGTGCCAGCAGTGAGGTTGACCGGCCCTACGAGCAGTACTTC. Protein product: CASSEVDRPYEQYF.

This clonotype is categorized as medium-sized. The rearrangement joins TRBV6-1 to TRBJ2-7; 11 bases agree with TRBD2. Germline CDR1 MNHNS, CDR2 SASEGT. Unmatched junction bases numbered 10, after V lost 6 bases and J lost 3 bases. This CDR3 is 16 amino acids long. The CDR3 is CASRGDTSGSIYEQYF. CDR3 DNA sequence: TGTGCCAGCAGAGGAGACACTAGCGGGAGTATCTACGAGCAGTACTTC.

By sample share, this clonotype is medium-sized. V and J are TRBV11-2 and TRBJ1-1; maybe TRBD1 (5 bases). CDR3 length equals 13 residues. Germline V gives CDR1 SGHAT, CDR2 FQNNGV. Trimming cost V 1 base and J 9 bases, with 12 bases left between them. The CDR3 protein is CASSLVQGSKAFF. The CDR3 nucleotides read TGTGCCAGCAGCTTAGTTCAGGGCAGTAAAGCTTTCTTT.

The genes are TRBV5-6 and TRBJ2-5, with 12 bases matching TRBD2. This CDR3 contains 17 residues. With 0 bases clipped from V and 5 bases from J, the junction kept 8 bases outside the gene matches. CDR1 and CDR2 (germline): SGHDT, YYEEEE. As DNA, the CDR3 is TGTGCCAGCAGCTTGGGGCTAGCGGGAGGGCCGGGGGAGACCCAGTACTTC. Translating gives CASSLGLAGGPGETQYF. The full variable domain, completed using reference TRBV5-6 and TRBJ2-5, is DAGVTQSPTHLIKTRGQQVTLRCSPKSGHDTVSWYQQALGQGPQFIFQYYEEEERQRGNFPDRFSGHQFPNYSSELNVNALLLGDSALYLCASSLGLAGGPGETQYFGPGTRLLVL.